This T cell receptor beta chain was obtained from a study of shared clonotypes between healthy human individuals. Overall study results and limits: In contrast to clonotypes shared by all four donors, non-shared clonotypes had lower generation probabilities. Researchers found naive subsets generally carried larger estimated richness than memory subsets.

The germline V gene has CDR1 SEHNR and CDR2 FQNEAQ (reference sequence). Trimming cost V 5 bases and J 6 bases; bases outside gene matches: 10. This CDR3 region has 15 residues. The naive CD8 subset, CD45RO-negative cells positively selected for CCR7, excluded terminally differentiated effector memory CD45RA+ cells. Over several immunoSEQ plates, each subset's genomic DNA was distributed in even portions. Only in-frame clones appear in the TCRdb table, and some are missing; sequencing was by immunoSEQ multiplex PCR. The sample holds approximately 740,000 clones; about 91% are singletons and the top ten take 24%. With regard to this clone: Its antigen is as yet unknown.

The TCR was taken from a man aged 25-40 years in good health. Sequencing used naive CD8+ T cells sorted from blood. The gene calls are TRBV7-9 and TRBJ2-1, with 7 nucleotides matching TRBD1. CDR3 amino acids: CASSHGQVESNEQFF. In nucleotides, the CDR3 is TGTGCCAGCAGCCACGGACAGGTCGAGTCCAATGAGCAGTTCTTC.